The 8 T cell receptor beta chains listed next were all sequenced from one sample in a study of radiation and T cells in renal cell carcinoma (dated by TCRdb to 2019 to 2021). What this sample's time point label stands for: tumor resected at nephrectomy. The sample's treatment or condition label is to be understood as: 15 Gy SBRT to primary tumor, nephrectomy 4 weeks later. The library was produced with the immunoSEQ multiplex PCR assay. Entries here come from immuneACCESS through TCRdb and include only in-frame sequences with V and J called. Some clones fail to appear in such tables; in the studies checked, an unresolved V gene covers under half of the shortfall, and the cause of the remainder is unknown. The sample table records roughly 14,000 clones; around three fifths of these occur just once. The ten largest clones add up to 25% to 30% of the sample. The sample here was tumor tissue, taken from a patient whose treatment included radiotherapy and nephrectomy. The receptors shown here come from a woman in her 70s with renal cell carcinoma.

In this sample, this clone turned up once. This rearrangement joins TRBV6-5 to TRBJ2-3; TRBD2 matches 8 bases. The CDR3 consists of 14 residues. CDR1 is MNHEY, CDR2 SVGAGI, per germline. V was clipped by 7 bases and J by 6 bases; unmatched bases: 9. The CDR3 loop reads CASNSRGGGDTQYF. The CDR3 DNA is TGTGCCAGCAACTCACGGGGGGGAGGTGATACGCAGTATTTT.

This chain joins TRBV11-2 and TRBJ1-6, with TRBD1 as a possible D gene (6 bases). Trimming removed 1 base at V and 6 bases at J, with 10 bases between. CDR3 size: 15 residues. CDR1 is SGHAT, CDR2 FQNNGV, per germline. The CDR3 DNA reads TGTGCCAGCAGCTTAGCTCCGGGGGCTAATTCACCCCTCCACTTT. It codes for CASSLAPGANSPLHF.

Worth noting for this clone: An end of the junction does not agree with germline; a read error may underlie this. The chain joins TRBV30 to TRBJ2-6; TRBD1 matches 9 bases. CDR3 length: 13 residues. From germline, CDR1 is GTSNPN and CDR2 SVGIG (reference sequence). CDR3 DNA sequence: TGTGCCTGGAGTCTAGATCCGGGACAGGGCCTATTTTTC. Its translation is CAWSLDPGQGLFF.

The chain joins TRBV5-1 to TRBJ2-5; D call uncertain. CDR1 SGHRS and CDR2 YFSETQ come from the germline V gene. Trimming shortened V by 3 bases and J by 5 bases, and 11 bases separated the two germline ends. The CDR3 consists of 13 residues. The CDR3 protein is CASSSLDGETQYF. The CDR3 bases are TGCGCCAGCAGCTCTTTGGACGGGGAGACCCAGTACTTC.

By its share, this clone is medium-sized. The rearrangement uses TRBV18 and TRBJ2-7; the D gene is possibly TRBD2 (6 bases). Trimming pared 3 bases from V and 5 bases from J, leaving 8 bases between. CDR1 and CDR2 (germline): KGHSH, LQKENI. This CDR3 is built from 12 residues. The CDR3 is CASSPAGHEQYF. CDR3 bases: TGTGCCAGCTCACCCGCGGGGCACGAGCAGTACTTC.

V usage is TRBV19 and J usage is TRBJ1-1; 7 bases are shared with TRBD1. The CDR3 is 13 residues long. Per the germline V gene, CDR1 is LNHDA and CDR2 is SQIVND (reference sequence). Losses at the gene ends were 4 bases for V and 4 bases for J; bases not matched to a gene: 3. CDR3 in DNA: TGTGCCAGTAGTAGCAGGGGGGGCACTGAAGCTTTCTTT. Amino acids: CASSSRGGTEAFF.

This chain joins TRBV9 and TRBJ2-2, with 7 bases fitting TRBD2. V trimming: 5 bases; J trimming: 3 bases; junction bases outside the gene matches: 4. The CDR3 consists of 14 residues. Germline V gene data show CDR1 as SGDLS and CDR2 as YYNGEE. CDR3 DNA sequence: TGTGCCAGCAGTTGGGGAGGGGACACCGGGGAGCTGTTTTTT. As protein: CASSWGGDTGELFF.

The chain carries TRBV6-5 and TRBJ2-4, with D perhaps given as TRBD1 or TRBD2 (6 bases each). In germline, CDR1 is MNHEY, CDR2 SVGAGI. The V gene lost 2 bases and the J gene lost 2 bases, with 10 bases spanning the gap. The CDR3 is 15 amino acids. CDR3 DNA sequence: TGTGCCAGCAGTTACGGCGGGACAACCAAAAACATTCAGTACTTC. Residues: CASSYGGTTKNIQYF.